This TCR beta chain was captured by sequencing in a study of cytomegalovirus exposure and HLA in healthy donors. Deletions cut 2 bases from V and 0 bases from J, with 14 bases between. The CDR3 totals 17 residues. Germline CDR1 and CDR2: MNHNS and SASEGT. This clone was counted only a few times. The PCR had 60 Vbeta and 13 Jbeta primers. The data were produced by immunoSEQ multiplex PCR, yet TCRdb's version contains in-frame clones alone and is incomplete. The sample includes more than 150,000 clones, around four fifths of them seen just once. The chain employs TRBV6-1 and TRBJ1-5; D gene unclear. Sequencing was carried out using PBMCs. The sequence came from a woman aged 18-35 years in good health and CMV-seronegative. Here the CDR3 DNA reads TGTGCCAGCAGTGAAAATCACGGAGCCGTTAGCAATCAGCCCCAGCATTTT. Amino acid sequence: CASSENHGAVSNQPQHF.